A single sample is the source of the 18 T cell receptor beta chains below, sequenced in a study of blood T cell repertoires in COVID-19. Profiling relied on immunoSEQ multiplex PCR, and the TCRdb table lists in-frame clones only, not all of them. The sample yields about 50,000 clones, roughly 82% seen once. Sequencing was carried out using peripheral blood. Source of these receptors: a woman aged 55-70 years with acute or convalescent COVID-19.

The CDR3 here is CASSTGRTNTEAFF. The CDR3 nucleotides read TGTGCCAGTAGTACTGGACGGACAAACACTGAAGCTTTCTTT. V usage is TRBV19 and J usage is TRBJ1-1; perhaps TRBD1 as D (5 bases). Looked up from germline, CDR1 is LNHDA and CDR2 is SQIVND (reference sequence). The germline V and J ends were trimmed by 4 bases and 2 bases, with 11 bases remaining between them. CDR3 length: 14 residues.

This clone was counted between two and nine times. V gene TRBV2 combines with J gene TRBJ1-5; 8 bases match TRBD1. The ends lost 6 bases at V and 5 bases at J; junction bases unmatched: 9. In germline, CDR1 is SNHLY, CDR2 FYNNEI. This CDR3 has 15 amino acids. The CDR3 DNA is TGTGCCAGCAGAAAGGACAGGGATAGTCATCAGCCCCAGCATTTT. This gives the protein CASRKDRDSHQPQHF. The variable domain in full, completed from reference TRBV2 and TRBJ1-5, reads EPEVTQTPSHQVTQMGQEVILRCVPISNHLYFYWYRQILGQKVEFLVSFYNNEISEKSEIFDDQFSVERPDGSNFTLKIRSTKLEDSAMYFCASRKDRDSHQPQHFGDGTRLSIL.

This chain uses TRBV5-1 with TRBJ2-1, with 9 bases matching TRBD2. Trimming took 4 bases from V and 9 from J; bases not matched to a gene: 20. Germline assignment: CDR1 SGHRS and CDR2 YFSETQ. The CDR3 consists of 18 residues. CDR3 region: CASSPGWASGKVGSEQFF. CDR3 bases: TGCGCCAGCAGCCCGGGGTGGGCTAGCGGGAAGGTAGGCAGTGAGCAGTTCTTC.

This sequence joins TRBV24-1 and TRBJ2-5, with TRBD1 matching over 10 bases. Germline CDR1 is KGHDR and CDR2 is SFDVKD. This CDR3 is 15 amino acids long. The V gene end was trimmed by 3 bases and the J gene end by 5 bases; junction bases not matched to a gene: 5. CDR3 region: CATSDTRTGGETQYF. The DNA of the CDR3 is TGTGCCACCAGTGATACCCGGACAGGGGGGGAGACCCAGTACTTC.

The chain recombines TRBV6-5 with TRBJ1-2; 7 bases are a match to TRBD1. CDR1 is MNHEY and CDR2 is SVGAGI in the germline V gene. The length of the CDR3 is 12 residues. With V trimmed by 10 bases and J by 8 bases, 10 bases remained unmatched. CDR3 DNA: TGTGCCACCTTGACAGGGTACGAAGGCTACACCTTC. Encoded protein: CATLTGYEGYTF.

The V gene is TRBV11-2, the J gene TRBJ1-2; 9 bases map to TRBD1. V shed 0 bases, J shed 8 bases, and the junction held 4 bases outside the gene matches. CDR1 and CDR2 from the germline V gene are SGHAT and FQNNGV. The CDR3 covers 14 residues. For the CDR3, the DNA is TGTGCCAGCAGCTTAGAGGACAGGGGCTGGGGCTACACCTTC. This gives the protein CASSLEDRGWGYTF.

The chain links TRBV10-1 to TRBJ1-6; 8 bases align to TRBD1. Germline V gives CDR1 WNHNN, CDR2 SYGVQD (reference sequence). CDR3 size: 13 residues. V trimming: 6 bases; J trimming: 7 bases; junction bases outside the gene matches: 2. The CDR3 nucleotides read TGCGCCAGCAGCGGGGACAGGAATTCACCCCTCCACTTT. Translation: CASSGDRNSPLHF.

This clone was picked up one time. The chain links TRBV6-4 to TRBJ2-1; 9 bases match TRBD2. Germline trimming cut 4 bases from V and 4 bases from J; bases unmatched to any gene: 14. CDR3 length: 18 amino acids. CDR1 and CDR2 (germline): MRHNA, SNTAGT. The CDR3 loop reads CASSALGLAPVLYNEQFF. In nucleotides, the CDR3 is TGTGCCAGCAGTGCCCTGGGACTAGCACCGGTATTATACAATGAGCAGTTCTTC.

V usage is TRBV9 and J usage is TRBJ1-2, with D perhaps TRBD1 (5 bases). Germline V CDR1 and CDR2: SGDLS, YYNGEE. The CDR3 covers 13 residues. V shed 1 base and J shed 8 bases, with 12 bases lying between them. The chain's CDR3 is CASSVQGLQGYTF. The CDR3 bases are TGTGCCAGCAGCGTACAGGGACTGCAGGGCTACACCTTC.

The chain recombines TRBV28 with TRBJ1-1; no reliable D call. This CDR3 is 14 amino acids long. The germline V and J ends were trimmed by 8 bases and 5 bases, with 18 bases remaining between them. Germline CDR1 MDHEN, CDR2 SYDVKM. CDR3 in amino acids: CASASLSLSTEAFF. CDR3 coding DNA: TGTGCCAGCGCATCCCTCTCTCTAAGTACTGAAGCTTTCTTT.

This clone has just one count. The rearrangement links TRBV6-5 to TRBJ2-7, with 8 bases that match TRBD2. CDR1 is MNHEY and CDR2 is SVGAGI in the germline V gene. The CDR3 loop spans 15 amino acids. Trimming took 6 bases from V and 0 from J; bases not matched to a gene: 7. CDR3 DNA sequence: TGTGCCAGCAGCGACGGGACTAGGCCCTCCTACGAGCAGTACTTC. The encoded protein is CASSDGTRPSYEQYF.

The CDR3 reads CASSQDRVARNTIYF. The CDR3 DNA reads as TGTGCCAGCAGCCAAGATCGGGTGGCAAGAAACACCATATATTTT. This chain connects TRBV3-1 (or the pseudogene TRBV3-2) to TRBJ1-3, with D unresolved. This CDR3 comprises 15 residues. Per the germline V gene, CDR1 is LGHDT and CDR2 is YNNKEL (reference sequence). V lost 0 bases and J 5 bases, leaving 11 bases between the germline ends.

The chain combines TRBV5-4 with TRBJ2-1, with 8 bases fitting TRBD2. The trim removed 10 bases at V and 12 bases at J, leaving 21 bases unmatched. The CDR3 is 15 amino acids. CDR1 and CDR2 from the germline V gene are SGHNT and YYREEE (reference sequence). CDR3 region: CAGSMEAGASWGQFF. In DNA form, the CDR3 reads TGTGCCGGGTCTATGGAAGCGGGAGCCTCCTGGGGGCAGTTCTTC.

V usage is TRBV11-3 and J usage is TRBJ2-3; D gene ambiguous. The CDR3 is made up of 16 amino acids. V shed 2 bases and J shed 4 bases, with 16 bases lying between them. Germline CDR1 is SGHNT and CDR2 is YENEEA. CDR3 nucleotides: TGTGCCAGCAGCTTACTCGCTCCTCGAGGTCCAGATACGCAGTATTTT. Encoded protein: CASSLLAPRGPDTQYF.

The V call is TRBV28, the J call TRBJ2-7; 11 nucleotides match TRBD1. V was pared by 6 bases and J by 2 bases, with 3 bases of the junction left unmatched. Germline CDR1 is MDHEN and CDR2 is SYDVKM. CDR3 length: 14 residues. CDR3 residues: CASSSGQGAYEQYF. The CDR3 DNA is TGTGCCAGCAGCTCGGGACAGGGGGCCTACGAGCAGTACTTC.

This chain uses TRBV3-1 (or the pseudogene TRBV3-2) with TRBJ1-2; no firm D call. CDR1 is LGHDT and CDR2 is YNNKEL in the germline V gene (reference sequence). CDR3 length equals 18 residues. The V end was cut by 0 bases, the J end by 5 bases, with 22 bases between. The CDR3 reads CASSQDAPRTPQIYGYTF. The CDR3 DNA sequence: TGTGCCAGCAGCCAAGACGCTCCGCGAACTCCCCAAATATATGGCTACACCTTC.

The J gene is TRBJ2-7, the V gene TRBV18; weak D call: TRBD1 (6 bases). Looked up from germline, CDR1 is KGHSH and CDR2 is LQKENI. V was trimmed by 4 bases and J by 0 bases, leaving 13 bases between them. The CDR3 sequence is 15 residues long. CDR3 in amino acids: CASSHPGHDSYEQYF. CDR3 DNA sequence: TGTGCCAGCTCACACCCGGGACACGACTCCTACGAGCAGTACTTC. Looking up the rest from reference TRBV18 and TRBJ2-7 gives the full variable domain: NAGVMQNPRHLVRRRGQEARLRCSPMKGHSHVYWYRQLPEEGLKFMVYLQKENIIDESGMPKERFSAEFPKEGPSILRIQQVVRGDSAAYFCASSHPGHDSYEQYFGPGTRLTVT.

The chain joins TRBV5-1 to TRBJ1-3; D remains unclear. CDR1 is SGHRS, CDR2 YFSETQ, per germline. Between the trimmed V and J ends, which lost 4 bases and 0 bases, there was a span of 14 bases. The CDR3 consists of 16 residues. The CDR3 loop is CASSVEWGVSGNTIYF. In DNA form, the CDR3 reads TGCGCCAGCAGCGTCGAGTGGGGAGTCTCTGGAAACACCATATATTTT.